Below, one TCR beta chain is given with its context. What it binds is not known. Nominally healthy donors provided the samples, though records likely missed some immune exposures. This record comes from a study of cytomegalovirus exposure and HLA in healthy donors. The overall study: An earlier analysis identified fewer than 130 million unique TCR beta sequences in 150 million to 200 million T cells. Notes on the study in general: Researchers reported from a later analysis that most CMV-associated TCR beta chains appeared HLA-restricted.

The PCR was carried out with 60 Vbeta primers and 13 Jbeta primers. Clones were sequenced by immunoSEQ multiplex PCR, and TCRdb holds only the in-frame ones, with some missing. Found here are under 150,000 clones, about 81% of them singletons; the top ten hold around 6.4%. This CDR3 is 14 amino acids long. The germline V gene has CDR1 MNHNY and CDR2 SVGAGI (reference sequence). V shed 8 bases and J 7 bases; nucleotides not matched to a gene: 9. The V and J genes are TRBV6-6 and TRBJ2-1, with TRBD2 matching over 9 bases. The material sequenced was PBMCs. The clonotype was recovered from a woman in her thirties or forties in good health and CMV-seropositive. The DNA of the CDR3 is TGTGCCAGCTCGTTAGCGGGAGTATGGAATGAGCAGTTCTTC. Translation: CASSLAGVWNEQFF.